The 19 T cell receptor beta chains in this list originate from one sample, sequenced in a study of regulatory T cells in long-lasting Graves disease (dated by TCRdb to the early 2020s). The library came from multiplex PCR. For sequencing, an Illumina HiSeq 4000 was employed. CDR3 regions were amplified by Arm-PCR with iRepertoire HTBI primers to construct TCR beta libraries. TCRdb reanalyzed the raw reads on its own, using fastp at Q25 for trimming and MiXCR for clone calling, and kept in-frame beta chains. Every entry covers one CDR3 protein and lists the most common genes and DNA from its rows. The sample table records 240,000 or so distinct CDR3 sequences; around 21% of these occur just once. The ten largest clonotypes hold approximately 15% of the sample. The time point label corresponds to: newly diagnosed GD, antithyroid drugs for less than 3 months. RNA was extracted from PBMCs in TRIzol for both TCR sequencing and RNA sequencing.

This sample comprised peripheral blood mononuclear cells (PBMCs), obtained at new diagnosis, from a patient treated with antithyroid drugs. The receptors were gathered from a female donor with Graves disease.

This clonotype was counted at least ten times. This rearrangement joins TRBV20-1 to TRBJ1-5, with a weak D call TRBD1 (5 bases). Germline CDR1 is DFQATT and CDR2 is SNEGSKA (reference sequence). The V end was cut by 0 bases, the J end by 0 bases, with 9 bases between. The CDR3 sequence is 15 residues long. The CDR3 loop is CSARDQTVSNQPQHF. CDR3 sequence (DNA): TGCAGTGCTAGAGATCAGACAGTTAGCAATCAGCCCCAGCATTTT.

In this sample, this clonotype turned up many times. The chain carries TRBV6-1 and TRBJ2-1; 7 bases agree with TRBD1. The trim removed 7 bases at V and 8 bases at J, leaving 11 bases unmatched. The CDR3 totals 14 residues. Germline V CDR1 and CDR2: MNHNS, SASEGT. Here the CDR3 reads CASTKDRVRYEQFF. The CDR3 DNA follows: TGTGCCAGCACAAAAGACAGGGTCCGGTATGAGCAGTTCTTC.

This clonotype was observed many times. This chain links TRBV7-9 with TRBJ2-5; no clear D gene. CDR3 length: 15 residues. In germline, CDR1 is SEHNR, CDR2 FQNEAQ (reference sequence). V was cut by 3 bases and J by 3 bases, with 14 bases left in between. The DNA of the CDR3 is TGTGCCAGCAGCTTTGGTCTCGTGGCGGAAGAGACCCAGTACTTC. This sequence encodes CASSFGLVAEETQYF.

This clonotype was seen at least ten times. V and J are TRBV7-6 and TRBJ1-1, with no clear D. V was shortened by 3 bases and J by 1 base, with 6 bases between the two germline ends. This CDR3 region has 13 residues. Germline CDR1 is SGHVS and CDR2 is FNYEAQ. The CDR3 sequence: CASSFGENTEAFF. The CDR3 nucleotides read TGTGCCAGCAGCTTTGGGGAGAACACTGAAGCTTTCTTT.

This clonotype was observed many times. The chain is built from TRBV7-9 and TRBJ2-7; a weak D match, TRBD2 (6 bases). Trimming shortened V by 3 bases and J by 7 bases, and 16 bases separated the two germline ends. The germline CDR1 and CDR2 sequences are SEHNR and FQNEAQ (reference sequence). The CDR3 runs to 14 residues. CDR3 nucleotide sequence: TGTGCCAGCAGCTTTACAGGTGGAGCGGGTGAGCAGTACTTC. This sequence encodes CASSFTGGAGEQYF.

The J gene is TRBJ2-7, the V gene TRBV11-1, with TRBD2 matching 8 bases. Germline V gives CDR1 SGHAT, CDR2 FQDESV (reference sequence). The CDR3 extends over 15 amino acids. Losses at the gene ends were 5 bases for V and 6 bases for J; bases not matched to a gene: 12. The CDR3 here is CASSARAGGSAEQYF. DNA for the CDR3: TGTGCCAGCAGCGCCCGCGCGGGAGGTTCTGCCGAGCAGTACTTC.

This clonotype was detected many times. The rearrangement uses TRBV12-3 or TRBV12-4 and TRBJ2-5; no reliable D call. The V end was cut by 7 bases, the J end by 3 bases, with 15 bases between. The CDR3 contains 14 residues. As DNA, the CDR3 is TGTGCCAGCAAGCCTACATGGAACGAAGAGACCCAGTACTTC. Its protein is CASKPTWNEETQYF.

The CDR3 DNA follows: TGTGCCAGTAGTATAGCAGCAGGCCGAGGCGGGGAGCTGTTTTTT. This encodes CASSIAAGRGGELFF. The chain combines TRBV19 with TRBJ2-2; D is unclear. This CDR3 region has 15 residues. The germline gives CDR1 LNHDA, CDR2 SQIVND (reference sequence). V lost 1 base, J lost 7 bases, and 13 bases lay in between.

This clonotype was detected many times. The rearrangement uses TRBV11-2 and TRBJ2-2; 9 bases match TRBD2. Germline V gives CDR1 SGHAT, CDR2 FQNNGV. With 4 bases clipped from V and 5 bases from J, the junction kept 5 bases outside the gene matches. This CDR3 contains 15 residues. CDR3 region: CASSYSGSWTGELFF. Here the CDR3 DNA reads TGTGCCAGCAGCTATAGCGGGAGTTGGACCGGGGAGCTGTTTTTT. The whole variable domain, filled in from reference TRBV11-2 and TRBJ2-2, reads EAGVAQSPRYKIIEKRQSVAFWCNPISGHATLYWYQQILGQGPKLLIQFQNNGVVDDSQLPKDRFSAERLKGVDSTLKIQPAKLEDSAVYLCASSYSGSWTGELFFGEGSRLTVL.

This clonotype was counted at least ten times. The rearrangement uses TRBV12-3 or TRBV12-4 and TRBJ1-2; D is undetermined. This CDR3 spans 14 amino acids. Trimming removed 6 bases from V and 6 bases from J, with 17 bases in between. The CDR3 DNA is TGTGCCAGCAGCCTCAGAGGGCTGGGTGATGGCTACACCTTC. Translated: CASSLRGLGDGYTF.

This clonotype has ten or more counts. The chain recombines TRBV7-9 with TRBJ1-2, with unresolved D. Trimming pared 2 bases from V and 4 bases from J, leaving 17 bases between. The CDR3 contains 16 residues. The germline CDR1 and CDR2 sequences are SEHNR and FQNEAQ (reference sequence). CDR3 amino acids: CASSLRRLGWGYGYTF. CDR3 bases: TGTGCCAGCAGCTTAAGGAGGCTGGGCTGGGGCTATGGCTACACCTTC.

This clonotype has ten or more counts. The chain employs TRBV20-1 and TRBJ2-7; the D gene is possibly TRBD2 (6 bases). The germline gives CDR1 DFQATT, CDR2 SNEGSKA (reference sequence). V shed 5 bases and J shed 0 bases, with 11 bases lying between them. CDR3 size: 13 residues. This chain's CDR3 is CSAGGRSSYEQYF. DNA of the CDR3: TGCAGTGCTGGGGGGAGGAGCTCCTACGAGCAGTACTTC.

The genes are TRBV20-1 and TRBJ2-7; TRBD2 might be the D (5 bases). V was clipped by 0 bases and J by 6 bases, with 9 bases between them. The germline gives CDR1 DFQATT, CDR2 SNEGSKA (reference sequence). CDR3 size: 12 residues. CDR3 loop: CSAREETSEQYF. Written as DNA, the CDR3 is TGCAGTGCTAGAGAGGAAACTAGCGAGCAGTACTTC.

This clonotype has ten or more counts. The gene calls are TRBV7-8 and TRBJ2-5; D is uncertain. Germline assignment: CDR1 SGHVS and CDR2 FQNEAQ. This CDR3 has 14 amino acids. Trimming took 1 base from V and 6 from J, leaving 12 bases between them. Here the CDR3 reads CASSLEVILQTQYF. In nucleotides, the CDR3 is TGTGCCAGCAGCTTAGAGGTGATTCTCCAGACCCAGTACTTC.

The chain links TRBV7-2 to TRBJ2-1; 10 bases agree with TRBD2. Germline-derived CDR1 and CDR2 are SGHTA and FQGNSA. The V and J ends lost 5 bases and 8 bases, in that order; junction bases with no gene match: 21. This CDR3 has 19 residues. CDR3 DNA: TGTGCCAGCAGCAATAGAGCGGGAGGGCCGGTCCGGGGCGATTATGAGCAGTTCTTC. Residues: CASSNRAGGPVRGDYEQFF.

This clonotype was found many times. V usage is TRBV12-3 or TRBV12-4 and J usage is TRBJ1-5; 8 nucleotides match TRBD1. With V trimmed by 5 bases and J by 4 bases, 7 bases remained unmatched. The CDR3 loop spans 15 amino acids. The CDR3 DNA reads TGTGCCAGCAGTACGACGGACAGGGAGAATCAGCCCCAGCATTTT. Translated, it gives CASSTTDRENQPQHF.

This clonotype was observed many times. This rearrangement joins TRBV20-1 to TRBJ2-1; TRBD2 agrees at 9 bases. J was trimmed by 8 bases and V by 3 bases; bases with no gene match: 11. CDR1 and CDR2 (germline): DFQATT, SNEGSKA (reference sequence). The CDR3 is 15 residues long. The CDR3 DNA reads TGCAGTGCTAGGCGGCGGGAGGGCTCGTCGGATGAGCAGTTCTTC. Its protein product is CSARRREGSSDEQFF.

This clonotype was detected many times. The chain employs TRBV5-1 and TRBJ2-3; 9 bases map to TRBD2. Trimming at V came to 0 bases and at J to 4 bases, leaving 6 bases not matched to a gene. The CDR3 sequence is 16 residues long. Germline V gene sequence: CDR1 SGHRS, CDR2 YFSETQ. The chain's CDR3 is CASSLAMASGADTQYF. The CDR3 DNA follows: TGCGCCAGCAGCTTGGCCATGGCTAGCGGGGCAGATACGCAGTATTTT.

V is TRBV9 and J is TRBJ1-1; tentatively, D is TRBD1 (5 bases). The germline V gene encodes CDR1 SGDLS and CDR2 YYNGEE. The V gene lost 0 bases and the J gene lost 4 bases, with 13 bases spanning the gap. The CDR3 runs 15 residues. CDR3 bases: TGTGCCAGCAGCGTAGTCCAGGGAAAAGTCACTGAAGCTTTCTTT. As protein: CASSVVQGKVTEAFF.